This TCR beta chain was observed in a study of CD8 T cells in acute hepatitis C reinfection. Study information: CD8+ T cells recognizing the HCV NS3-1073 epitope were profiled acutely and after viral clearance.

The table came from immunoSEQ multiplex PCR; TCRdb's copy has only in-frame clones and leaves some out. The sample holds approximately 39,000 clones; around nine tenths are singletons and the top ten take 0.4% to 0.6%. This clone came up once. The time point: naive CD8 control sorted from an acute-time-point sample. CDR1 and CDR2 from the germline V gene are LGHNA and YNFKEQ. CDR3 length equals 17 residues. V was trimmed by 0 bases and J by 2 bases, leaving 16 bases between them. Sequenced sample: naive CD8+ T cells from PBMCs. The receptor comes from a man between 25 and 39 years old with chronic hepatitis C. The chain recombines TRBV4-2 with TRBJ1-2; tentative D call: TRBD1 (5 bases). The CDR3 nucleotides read TGTGCCAGCAGCCAAGACTGGGATGGGGGGGGAAACTATGGCTACACCTTC. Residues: CASSQDWDGGGNYGYTF.